The entry that follows covers one T cell receptor (beta chain) sequence. Its antigen remains undetermined. Qualities for individual bases were not recorded, and no much larger clone is one base off. The immunoSEQ multiplex PCR assay was used to amplify the TCRB and TCRAD loci from a standardized quantity of quality-controlled genomic DNA. The amplicons covered the V(D)J region and were long enough to include the CDR3 and to identify the V and J genes. Amplicon sequencing was performed on an Illumina platform through the commercial immunoSEQ service. Concerning the study's data processing: Primer bias and sequencing errors were corrected as previously described, and TCRAD and TCRB definitions were based on the IMGT database. immunoSEQ Analyzer 3.0 and VDJTools were used for repertoire analysis, which covered basic statistics, V/J segment usage, diversity estimates, rarefaction and pairwise overlap. Diversity was estimated with Chao1, ChaoE, Efron-Thisted, Shannon and inverse Simpson indices, and also on datasets down-sampled to the smallest sample. Repertoire overlap used strict matching of CDR3 nucleotide sequence, V gene and J gene, with Jaccard-based multidimensional scaling clustering. The table comes from immuneACCESS by way of TCRdb, which keeps in-frame sequences with V and J called. Part of the clones is missing from these tables; in studies checked, under half for an unresolved V gene and the rest for unknown reasons. V, J and clone size were drawn from that table, and D and trimming were deduced from the DNA. The sample table contains 120,000 or so clones; only one count was recorded for about 94% of them. 0.02% to 0.03% of the sample rests with the top ten.

Deletion took 4 bases off V and 7 bases off J, with a span of 7 bases between the germline ends. Based on the germline V gene (reference sequence), the CDR1 and CDR2 sequences are SGHAT and FQDESV. The CDR3 runs 12 amino acids, cysteine and phenylalanine included. The CDR3 DNA has 36 bases and is translated from base 1. The thymus tissue came from surgical resects taken out during corrective cardiac surgery. Immunologically healthy infants undergoing open corrective cardiac surgery for congenital heart defects in Finland were used as donors. Thymocytes were released mechanically from tissue and stored at -70 °C as pellets of roughly 8.5-32 million cells. A QIAsymphony instrument was used to extract genomic DNA from the frozen cell pellets. This sample is part of a study of human thymus T cells (TCRdb year 2020). The study in broad terms: The study used under 10 infant thymus samples plus four related peripheral blood samples to characterize TCR alpha and beta repertoires. The infant donors were about 6 to 244 days old, and the cohort included more than five males and a couple of females.

The research as a whole found: V and J gene segment usage appeared biased in both thymic and peripheral blood repertoires. On average, around 780,000 unique TCRB clonotypes were obtained from thymus samples, compared with some 84,000 from blood samples. According to the related research, thymic TCR repertoires were highly overlapping among unrelated individuals.

Input material: thymus tissue. The sequence joins TRBV11-1 to TRBJ2-2; the D gene lacks a confident call. The TCR sequence derives from a boy younger than two with a congenital heart defect but otherwise immunologically healthy. The CDR3 here reads CASSSQHGELFF. The DNA sequence is TGTGCCAGCAGCTCCCAGCACGGGGAGCTGTTTTTT.